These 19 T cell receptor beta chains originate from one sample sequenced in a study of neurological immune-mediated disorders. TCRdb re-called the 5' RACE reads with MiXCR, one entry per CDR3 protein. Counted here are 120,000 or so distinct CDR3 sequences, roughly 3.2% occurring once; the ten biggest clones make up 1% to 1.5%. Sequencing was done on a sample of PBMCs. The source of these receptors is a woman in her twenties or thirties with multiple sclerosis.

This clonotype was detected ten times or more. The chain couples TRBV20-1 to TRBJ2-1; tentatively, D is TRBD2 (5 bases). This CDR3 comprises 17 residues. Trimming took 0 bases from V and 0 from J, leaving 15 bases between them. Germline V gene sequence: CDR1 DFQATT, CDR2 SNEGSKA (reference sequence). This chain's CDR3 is CSARDTPSPSSYNEQFF. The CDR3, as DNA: TGCAGTGCTAGAGATACCCCTAGCCCGAGCTCCTACAATGAGCAGTTCTTC.

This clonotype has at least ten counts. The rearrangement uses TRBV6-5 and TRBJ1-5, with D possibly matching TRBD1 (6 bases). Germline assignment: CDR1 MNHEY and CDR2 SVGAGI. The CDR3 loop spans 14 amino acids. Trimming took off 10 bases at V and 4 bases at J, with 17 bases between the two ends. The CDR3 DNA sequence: TGTGCCACAAAGAGGGGGGCGGGGAATCAGCCCCAGCATTTT. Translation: CATKRGAGNQPQHF.

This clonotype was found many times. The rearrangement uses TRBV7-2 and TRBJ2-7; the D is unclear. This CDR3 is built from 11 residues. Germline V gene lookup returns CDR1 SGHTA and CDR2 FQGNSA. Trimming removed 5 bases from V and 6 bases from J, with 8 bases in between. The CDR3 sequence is CASSLDFEQYF. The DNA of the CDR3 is TGTGCCAGCAGCCTGGATTTCGAGCAGTACTTC.

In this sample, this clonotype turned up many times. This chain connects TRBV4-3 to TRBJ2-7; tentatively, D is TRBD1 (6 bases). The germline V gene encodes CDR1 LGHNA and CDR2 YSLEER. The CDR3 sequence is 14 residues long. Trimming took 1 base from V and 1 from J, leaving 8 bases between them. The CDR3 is CASSQVTGSYEQYF. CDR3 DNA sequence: TGCGCCAGCAGCCAAGTGACAGGTTCCTACGAGCAGTACTTC.

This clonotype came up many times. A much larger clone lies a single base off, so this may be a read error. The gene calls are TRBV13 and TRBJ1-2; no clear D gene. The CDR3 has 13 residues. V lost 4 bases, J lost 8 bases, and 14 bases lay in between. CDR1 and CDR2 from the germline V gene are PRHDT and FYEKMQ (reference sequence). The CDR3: CASSWKDEKGYTF. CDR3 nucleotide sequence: TGTGCCAGCAGCTGGAAGGACGAGAAGGGCTACACCTTC.

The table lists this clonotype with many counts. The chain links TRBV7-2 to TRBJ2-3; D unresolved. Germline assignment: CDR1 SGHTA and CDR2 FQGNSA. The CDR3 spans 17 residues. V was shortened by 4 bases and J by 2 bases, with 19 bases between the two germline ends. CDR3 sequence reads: CASSSGWSNPFTDTQYF. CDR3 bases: TGTGCCAGCAGCTCAGGTTGGAGCAACCCGTTCACAGATACGCAGTATTTT.

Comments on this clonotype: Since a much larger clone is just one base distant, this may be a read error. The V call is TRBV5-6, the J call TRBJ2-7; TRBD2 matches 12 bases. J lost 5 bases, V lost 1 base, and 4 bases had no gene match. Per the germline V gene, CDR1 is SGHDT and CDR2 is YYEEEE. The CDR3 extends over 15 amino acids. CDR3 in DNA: TGTGCCAGCAGCTTGAGGACTAGCGGGGTCAACGAGCAGTACTTC. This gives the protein CASSLRTSGVNEQYF.

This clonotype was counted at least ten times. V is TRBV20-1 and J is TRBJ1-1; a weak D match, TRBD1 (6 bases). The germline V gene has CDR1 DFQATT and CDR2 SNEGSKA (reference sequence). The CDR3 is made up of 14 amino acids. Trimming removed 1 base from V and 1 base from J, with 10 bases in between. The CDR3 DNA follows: TGCAGTGCTAGAGGGGGGGGCCCGAACACTGAAGCTTTCTTT. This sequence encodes CSARGGGPNTEAFF.

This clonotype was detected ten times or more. For the CDR3, the DNA is TGTGCCAGCAATCCCCTCGGCCCCCCAGCTAGCGGGGATCCAGATACGCAGTATTTT. Translated, it gives CASNPLGPPASGDPDTQYF. V usage is TRBV6-6 and J usage is TRBJ2-3; TRBD2 agrees at 9 bases. V was pared by 7 bases and J by 4 bases, with 21 bases of the junction left unmatched. The CDR3 sequence is 19 residues long. CDR1 is MNHNY and CDR2 is SVGAGI in the germline V gene (reference sequence).

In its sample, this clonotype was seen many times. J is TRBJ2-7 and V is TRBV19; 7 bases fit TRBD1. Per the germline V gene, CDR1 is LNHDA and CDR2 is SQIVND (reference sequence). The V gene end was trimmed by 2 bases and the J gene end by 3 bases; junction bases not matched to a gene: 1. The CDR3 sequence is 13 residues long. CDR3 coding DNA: TGTGCCAGTAGTATACGGGACAGCTACGAGCAGTACTTC. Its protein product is CASSIRDSYEQYF.

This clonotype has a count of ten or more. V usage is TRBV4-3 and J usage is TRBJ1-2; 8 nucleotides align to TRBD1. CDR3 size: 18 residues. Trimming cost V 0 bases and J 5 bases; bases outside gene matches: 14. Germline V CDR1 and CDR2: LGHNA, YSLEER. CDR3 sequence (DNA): TGCGCCAGCAGCCAAGATGCGGGTACAGGGGGAATAGGATATGGCTACACCTTC. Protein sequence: CASSQDAGTGGIGYGYTF.

The CDR3, as DNA: TGTGCCAGCAGTGTCGAGGGAATCGAGCAGTACTTC. It is translated as CASSVEGIEQYF. V is TRBV25-1 and J is TRBJ2-7; a possible D gene is TRBD2 (5 bases). The length of the CDR3 is 12 residues. The V end lost 4 bases, the J end lost 6 bases, and 10 bases lay between the germline ends. Germline CDR1 is MGHDK and CDR2 is SYGVNS.

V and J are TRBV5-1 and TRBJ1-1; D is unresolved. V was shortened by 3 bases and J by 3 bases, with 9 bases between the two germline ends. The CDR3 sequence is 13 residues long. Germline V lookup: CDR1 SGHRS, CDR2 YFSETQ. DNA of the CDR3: TGCGCCAGCAGCTCCCGAATAGACACTGAAGCTTTCTTT. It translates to CASSSRIDTEAFF.

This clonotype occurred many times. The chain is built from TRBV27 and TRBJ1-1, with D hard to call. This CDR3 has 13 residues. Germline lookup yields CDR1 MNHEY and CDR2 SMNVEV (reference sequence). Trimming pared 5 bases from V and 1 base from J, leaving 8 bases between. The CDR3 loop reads CASSRRGNTEAFF. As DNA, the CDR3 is TGTGCCAGCAGTCGACGGGGGAACACTGAAGCTTTCTTT.

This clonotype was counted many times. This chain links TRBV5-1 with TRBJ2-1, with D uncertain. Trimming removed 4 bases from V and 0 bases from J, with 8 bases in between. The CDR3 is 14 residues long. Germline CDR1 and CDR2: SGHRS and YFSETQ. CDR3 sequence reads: CASSPLTSYNEQFF. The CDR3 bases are TGCGCCAGCAGCCCCCTGACCTCCTACAATGAGCAGTTCTTC.

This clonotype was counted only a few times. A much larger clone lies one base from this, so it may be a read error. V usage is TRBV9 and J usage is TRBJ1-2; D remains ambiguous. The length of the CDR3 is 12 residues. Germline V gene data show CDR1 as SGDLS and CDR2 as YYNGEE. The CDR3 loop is CDSSVDRGGYTF. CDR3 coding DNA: TGTGACAGCAGCGTAGATCGAGGGGGCTACACCTTC.

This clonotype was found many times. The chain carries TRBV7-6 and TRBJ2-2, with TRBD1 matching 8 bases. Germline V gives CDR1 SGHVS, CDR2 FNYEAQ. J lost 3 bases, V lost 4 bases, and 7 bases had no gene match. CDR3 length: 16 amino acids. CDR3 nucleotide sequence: TGTGCCAGCAGCTCGATCGACAGGGGCTACACCGGGGAGCTGTTTTTT. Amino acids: CASSSIDRGYTGELFF.

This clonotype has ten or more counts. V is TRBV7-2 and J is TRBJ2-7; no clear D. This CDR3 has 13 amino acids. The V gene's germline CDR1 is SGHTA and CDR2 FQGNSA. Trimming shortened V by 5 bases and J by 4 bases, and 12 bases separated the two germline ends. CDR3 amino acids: CASSQQTTYEQYF. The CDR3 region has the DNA TGTGCCAGCAGCCAACAGACGACGTACGAGCAGTACTTC.

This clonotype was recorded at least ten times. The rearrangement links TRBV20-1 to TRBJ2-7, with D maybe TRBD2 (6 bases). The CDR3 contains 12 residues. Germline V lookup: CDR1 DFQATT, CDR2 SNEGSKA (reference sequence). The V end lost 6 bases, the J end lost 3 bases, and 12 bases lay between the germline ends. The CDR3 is CSAEDGSYEQYF. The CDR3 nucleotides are TGCAGTGCCGAGGACGGGAGCTACGAGCAGTACTTC.